Listed below are T cell receptor beta chains from one sample, sequenced in a study of graft-versus-host responses after intestinal transplantation. Profiled with immunoSEQ multiplex PCR; TCRdb holds only in-frame clones, not every one. This sample has just under 8,000 clones, with about three quarters found just once. The sequencing used ileum tissue, collected 226 days after intestinal transplant. These receptors were taken from a human patient who received an intestinal transplant, so some T cells may come from the graft donor. Each CDR3 is given with its conserved first and last residue. Each record gives: V gene, D gene, CDR3 length, J gene, clone size, CDR3 DNA, CDR3 protein. The D gene is left open where the match is weak. The size field is filled for only some rows; it gives once, few, many or a size class.

>TRBV2|TRBD1|15|TRBJ2-4|-
TGTGCCAGCAAAGAGGGGGCGAGTTGGAAAAACATTCAGTACTTC
CASKEGASWKNIQYF
>TRBV7-9|TRBD1|16|TRBJ2-5|-
TGTGCCAGCAGCTACAGCGGGACAGGGGGATTTGAGACCCAGTACTTC
CASSYSGTGGFETQYF
>TRBV19|TRBD1|14|TRBJ2-7|-
TGTGCCAGTAGGGGGACAGGGGGCGACTACGAGCAGTACTTC
CASRGTGGDYEQYF
>TRBV27|TRBD1|14|TRBJ1-4|-
TGTGCCAGCAGTTCGGGACAGGGGTTTGAAAAACTGTTTTTT
CASSSGQGFEKLFF
>TRBV5-4|TRBD2|15|TRBJ2-7|-
TGTGCCAGCAGCTTGGGACTAGCGGGTGTCCACGAGCAGTACTTC
CASSLGLAGVHEQYF
>TRBV10-3|TRBD2|17|TRBJ2-1|-
TGTGCCATCAGTCCTTTAGCGGGACCCTCGGGCTACAATGAGCAGTTCTTC
CAISPLAGPSGYNEQFF
>TRBV25-1|TRBD1|14|TRBJ1-2|-
TGTGCCAGCAGTGAACACAGGGGAAATAGTGGCTACACCTTC
CASSEHRGNSGYTF
>TRBV19|TRBD1|16|TRBJ2-7|-
TGTGCCAGTAGTATAGAGGCCGGGACAGGGCCGGGTGAGCAGTACTTC
CASSIEAGTGPGEQYF
>TRBV5-4|-|15|TRBJ2-1|few
TGTGCCAGCAGCTTGTCGGGGGGCAATTGGTATGAGCAGTTCTTC
CASSLSGGNWYEQFF
>TRBV28|-|15|TRBJ1-4|-
TGTGCCAGCTTCGGGCGGACTATAACTAATGAAAAACTGTTTTTT
CASFGRTITNEKLFF
>TRBV6-6|-|13|TRBJ1-1|-
TGTGCCAGCAGCCTCTCGTCTGACACTGAAGCTTTCTTT
CASSLSSDTEAFF
>TRBV6-1|TRBD1|15|TRBJ1-1|-
TGTGCCAGCAGTAACCCCGGGACAGGAGGCACTGAAGCTTTCTTT
CASSNPGTGGTEAFF
>TRBV6-1|TRBD1|14|TRBJ2-7|-
TGTGCCAGCAGCCCCAGGACAGGGACCTACGAGCAGTACTTC
CASSPRTGTYEQYF
>TRBV4-1|-|13|TRBJ2-7|-
TGCGCCAGCAGCCAAGAGAGGCCTTACGAGCAGTACTTC
CASSQERPYEQYF
>TRBV9|-|16|TRBJ2-3|-
TGTGCCAGCAGCGTAGCCCTAGGTTCTCAAGGGGGTACGCAGTATTTT
CASSVALGSQGGTQYF
>TRBV7-3|TRBD1|15|TRBJ2-7|-
TGTGCCAGCAGCTTGCTGGCAGGGGGCGCGGGGGAGCAGTACTTC
CASSLLAGGAGEQYF
>TRBV5-4|TRBD2|16|TRBJ2-1|-
TGTGCCAGCAGCTTGGTCCAGCGGGGGGGCTCGGATGAGCAGTTCTTC
CASSLVQRGGSDEQFF
>TRBV4-1|TRBD2|16|TRBJ2-7|-
TGCGCCAGCAGCCAAGGGGGAGCGGGAGTGGCCTACGAGCAGTACTTC
CASSQGGAGVAYEQYF
>TRBV7-2|TRBD2|15|TRBJ2-7|-
TGTGCCAGCAGCGAAAATAGCGGGGCGCAATACGAGCAGTACTTC
CASSENSGAQYEQYF
>TRBV5-1|TRBD1|15|TRBJ2-2|-
TGCGCCAGCAGTTGGGACAGGCTGAACACCGGGGAGCTGTTTTTT
CASSWDRLNTGELFF
>TRBV7-9|-|13|TRBJ1-2|-
TGTGCCAGCAGCGCCTCAGGGGACTATGGCTACACCTTC
CASSASGDYGYTF
>TRBV11-3|TRBD1|14|TRBJ1-6|-
TGTGCCAGCAGCTTAGGGACAGGGGATTCACCCCTCCACTTT
CASSLGTGDSPLHF
>TRBV30|-|12|TRBJ1-3|-
TGTGCCTGGCATTCTACTGGAAACACCATATATTTT
CAWHSTGNTIYF
>TRBV9|TRBD2|14|TRBJ2-5|-
TGTGCCAGCAGCGTAGGACTAGCGCAAGAGACCCAGTACTTC
CASSVGLAQETQYF
>TRBV27|-|13|TRBJ1-2|-
TGTGCCAGCAGTTTATCAGGGGGACGGGGCTACACCTTC
CASSLSGGRGYTF
>TRBV6-6|TRBD1|16|TRBJ1-6|-
TGTGCCAGCAGTCCTCGGGGGACAGTAGGGGATTCACCCCTCCACTTT
CASSPRGTVGDSPLHF
>TRBV7-9|TRBD1|14|TRBJ2-7|-
TGTGCCAGCAACCCCGGGACAGGGGTGAACGAGCAGTACTTC
CASNPGTGVNEQYF
>TRBV30|TRBD2|17|TRBJ2-1|-
TGTGCCTGGCACCCCTCGGGACTAGCGGGAGCTGACAATGAGCAGTTCTTC
CAWHPSGLAGADNEQFF
>TRBV19|TRBD1|14|TRBJ2-3|-
TGTGCCAGTAGTACAACAGGGGAGTCAGATACGCAGTATTTT
CASSTTGESDTQYF
>TRBV29-1|-|13|TRBJ1-2|-
TGCAGCGTTGATCCGGAGGGTTACTATGGCTACACCTTC
CSVDPEGYYGYTF
>TRBV7-8|TRBD2|15|TRBJ2-7|-
TGTGCCAGCAGGTTAGAGCGGGACTCCCGGCACGAGCAGTACTTC
CASRLERDSRHEQYF
>TRBV5-6|TRBD2|19|TRBJ2-2|-
TGTGCCAGCAGCGAACGACTAGCGGGGTCCTTAATGAACACCGGGGAGCTGTTTTTT
CASSERLAGSLMNTGELFF
>TRBV28|-|11|TRBJ1-2|-
TGTGCCACCTTACTGAACTATGGCTACACCTTC
CATLLNYGYTF
>TRBV7-9|TRBD1|13|TRBJ1-2|-
TGTGCCAGCAGCTCCGGACAGGGGTTAATTGACACCTTC
CASSSGQGLIDTF
>TRBV10-3|TRBD2|14|TRBJ2-7|-
TGTGCCATCAGCACGGGACTAGCGGGGTACGAGCAGTACTTC
CAISTGLAGYEQYF